This entry is about one T cell receptor (beta chain). The antigen is not known. The sample holds other DNA sequences that translate to the same CDR3. This specimen comes from a study of cytomegalovirus exposure and HLA in healthy donors. At the level of the study: An early data release held tens of millions of unique TCRs from HLA-typed donors. The study, taken as a whole, reports: Apart from CMV serostatus, no immune exposure information was available. With further analysis later on, most CMV-associated TCR beta chains appeared HLA-restricted.

Primers: 60 Vbeta forward and 13 Jbeta reverse. Assay: immunoSEQ multiplex PCR; the TCRdb copy retains only in-frame clones and omits some. Of around 180,000 clones in the sample, roughly 85% were seen once. Germline lookup yields CDR1 SGHNT and CDR2 YYREEE (reference sequence). Between the trimmed V and J ends, which lost 4 bases and 6 bases, there was a span of 10 bases. The CDR3 contains 12 residues. The chain is built from TRBV5-4 and TRBJ1-2; no clear D. Sequenced input: PBMCs. This clonotype originated in a woman in her thirties or forties in good health and CMV-seronegative. CDR3 nucleotides: TGTGCCAGCAGCCGGACTGTTGATGGCTACACCTTC. The encoded protein is CASSRTVDGYTF. Full variable domain (remainder filled in from reference TRBV5-4 and TRBJ1-2): ETGVTQSPTHLIKTRGQQVTLRCSSQSGHNTVSWYQQALGQGPQFIFQYYREEENGRGNFPPRFSGLQFPNYSSELNVNALELDDSALYLCASSRTVDGYTFGSGTRLTVV.